This TCR beta chain was sequenced in a study of technical replicates of blood from a handful of donors. TCRdb's copy holds only in-frame clones and misses some; the assay was immunoSEQ multiplex PCR. There are almost 90,000 clones in the sample; 94% occur only once, and 0.24% lies in the top ten. The source is a human donor in good health. Sequenced sample: T cells isolated from PBMCs.

The CDR3 region is CASTWGTGMGAGELFF. CDR3 DNA sequence: TGTGCCAGCACTTGGGGCACAGGGATGGGGGCCGGGGAGCTGTTTTTT. The chain combines TRBV27 with TRBJ2-2, with D tentatively TRBD1 (6 bases). Germline lookup yields CDR1 MNHEY and CDR2 SMNVEV (reference sequence). Trimming took 7 bases from V and 6 from J, leaving 21 bases between them. The CDR3 consists of 16 residues.